These T cell receptor beta chains were read from a single sample in a study of post-analysis software for immune sequencing data. TCRdb re-called the PCR reads through MiXCR, storing one row per CDR3 protein. The table records about 460,000 distinct CDR3 sequences, less than 45% of them present only once. Sequencing used blood. These receptors all stem from a girl between 5 and 17 years old with multiple sclerosis. Both conserved end residues are part of each CDR3. The order of the fields is clone size, D gene, V gene, J gene, CDR3 protein, CDR3 DNA. The D gene is left open where the match is weak. Not every row has a clone size; where given, it reads once, few, many or a size class.

clone size: many
D gene: NA
V gene: TRBV5-1
J gene: TRBJ2-1
CDR3 protein: CASSLDPRVLYNEQFF
CDR3 DNA: TGCGCCAGCAGCTTGGATCCGCGGGTCCTTTACAATGAGCAGTTCTTC

clone size: NA
D gene: NA
V gene: TRBV4-1
J gene: TRBJ2-3
CDR3 protein: CASSQDGTVKDTQYF
CDR3 DNA: TGCGCCAGCAGCCAAGATGGGACGGTAAAAGATACGCAGTATTTT

clone size: NA
D gene: TRBD2
V gene: TRBV7-9
J gene: TRBJ2-1
CDR3 protein: CASSLRVTSGRASAEQFF
CDR3 DNA: TGTGCCAGCAGCTTAAGGGTGACTAGCGGGAGGGCTTCAGCTGAGCAGTTCTTC

clone size: NA
D gene: NA
V gene: TRBV28
J gene: TRBJ2-7
CDR3 protein: CASGPGGATTYEQYF
CDR3 DNA: TGTGCCAGCGGACCAGGGGGGGCGACGACATACGAGCAGTACTTC

clone size: NA
D gene: TRBD2
V gene: TRBV6-5
J gene: TRBJ2-2
CDR3 protein: CASSYSREGWTGELFF
CDR3 DNA: TGTGCCAGCAGTTACTCGCGGGAGGGCTGGACCGGGGAGCTGTTTTTT

clone size: NA
D gene: NA
V gene: TRBV15
J gene: TRBJ2-3
CDR3 protein: CATSRDGADTQYF
CDR3 DNA: TGTGCCACCAGCAGAGATGGAGCAGATACGCAGTATTTT

clone size: few
D gene: NA
V gene: TRBV21-1
J gene: TRBJ2-4
CDR3 protein: CASSNPHRETQAKNIQYF
CDR3 DNA: TGTGCCAGCAGCAATCCCCACAGGGAGACCCAAGCCAAAAACATTCAGTACTTC

clone size: few
D gene: TRBD2
V gene: TRBV12-3/TRBV12-4
J gene: TRBJ2-5
CDR3 protein: CASRGETSGYQETQYF
CDR3 DNA: TGTGCTAGCCGGGGGGAGACTAGCGGATACCAAGAGACCCAGTACTTC

clone size: once
D gene: NA
V gene: TRBV20-1
J gene: TRBJ2-3
CDR3 protein: CSASTDYITDTQYF
CDR3 DNA: TGCAGTGCTAGTACGGACTACATCACAGATACGCAGTATTTT

clone size: few
D gene: NA
V gene: TRBV27
J gene: TRBJ2-6
CDR3 protein: CASSPMSSGANVLTF
CDR3 DNA: TGTGCCAGCAGCCCTATGTCCTCTGGGGCCAACGTCCTGACTTTC

clone size: NA
D gene: NA
V gene: TRBV25-1
J gene: TRBJ2-7
CDR3 protein: CASSPGGLAVSYEQYF
CDR3 DNA: TGTGCCAGCAGTCCCGGGGGGCTAGCAGTCTCCTACGAGCAGTACTTC

clone size: NA
D gene: NA
V gene: TRBV29-1
J gene: TRBJ1-4
CDR3 protein: CSVQTGSANEKLFF
CDR3 DNA: TGCAGCGTTCAGACAGGTTCGGCTAATGAAAAACTGTTTTTT

clone size: NA
D gene: TRBD1
V gene: TRBV3-1
J gene: TRBJ1-1
CDR3 protein: CASSRRPGTGNTEAFF
CDR3 DNA: TGTGCCAGCAGCCGACGTCCCGGGACAGGGAACACTGAAGCTTTCTTT

clone size: NA
D gene: NA
V gene: TRBV4-1
J gene: TRBJ1-5
CDR3 protein: CASSQDSGGNQPQHF
CDR3 DNA: TGCGCCAGCAGCCAAGACTCAGGGGGCAATCAGCCCCAGCATTTT

clone size: once
D gene: TRBD1
V gene: TRBV7-2
J gene: TRBJ1-4
CDR3 protein: CASSSTGIGEKLFF
CDR3 DNA: TGTGCCAGCAGCTCGACAGGGATCGGTGAAAAACTGTTTTTT

clone size: NA
D gene: TRBD1
V gene: TRBV5-1
J gene: TRBJ2-1
CDR3 protein: CASSLARTGEYDNEQFF
CDR3 DNA: TGCGCCAGCAGCTTGGCGAGGACAGGGGAATATGACAATGAGCAGTTCTTC

clone size: few
D gene: NA
V gene: TRBV7-8
J gene: TRBJ1-2
CDR3 protein: CASSLARVWGANYGYTF
CDR3 DNA: TGTGCCAGTAGCTTAGCGCGGGTGTGGGGCGCTAACTATGGCTACACCTTC

clone size: few
D gene: NA
V gene: TRBV29-1
J gene: TRBJ2-3
CDR3 protein: CSMGYTQYF
CDR3 DNA: TGCAGCATGGGGTATACGCAGTATTTT

clone size: NA
D gene: TRBD1
V gene: TRBV28
J gene: TRBJ2-7
CDR3 protein: CASSPLTGKSSYEQYF
CDR3 DNA: TGTGCCAGCAGTCCCTTGACAGGGAAAAGCTCCTACGAGCAGTACTTC

clone size: NA
D gene: NA
V gene: TRBV28
J gene: TRBJ1-4
CDR3 protein: CASSDESATNEKLFF
CDR3 DNA: TGTGCCAGCAGTGATGAATCAGCAACTAATGAAAAACTGTTTTTT

clone size: once
D gene: TRBD1
V gene: TRBV27
J gene: TRBJ2-7
CDR3 protein: CASSYFQGQATYEQYF
CDR3 DNA: TGTGCCAGCAGTTACTTCCAGGGACAGGCAACCTACGAGCAGTACTTC

clone size: NA
D gene: TRBD1
V gene: TRBV12-3/TRBV12-4
J gene: TRBJ1-6
CDR3 protein: CASRETGANSPLHF
CDR3 DNA: TGTGCCAGCAGGGAAACAGGGGCGAATTCACCCCTCCACTTT

clone size: few
D gene: NA
V gene: TRBV27
J gene: TRBJ1-2
CDR3 protein: CASSLTPGNYGYTF
CDR3 DNA: TGTGCCAGCAGTTTAACTCCAGGGAACTATGGCTACACCTTC

clone size: NA
D gene: NA
V gene: TRBV5-1
J gene: TRBJ2-7
CDR3 protein: CASSYSRTSYEQYF
CDR3 DNA: TGCGCCAGCAGCTACTCCAGGACTTCCTACGAGCAGTACTTC

clone size: NA
D gene: NA
V gene: TRBV5-5
J gene: TRBJ2-6
CDR3 protein: CASSSGVTGANVLTF
CDR3 DNA: TGTGCCAGCAGCTCAGGGGTAACAGGGGCCAACGTCCTGACTTTC

clone size: few
D gene: NA
V gene: TRBV4-1
J gene: TRBJ2-1
CDR3 protein: CASSHPDGRGTYNEQFF
CDR3 DNA: TGCGCCAGCAGCCACCCAGACGGGCGGGGAACCTACAATGAGCAGTTCTTC